A single TCR beta chain is shown here with its context. The CDR3 runs 14 residues. V lost 6 bases and J lost 8; bases outside the gene matches: 3. CDR1 and CDR2 from the germline V gene are ENHRY and SYGVKD. Measured with immunoSEQ multiplex PCR; TCRdb has only the in-frame clones, and not every one. This table holds around 270,000 clones, roughly 89% found once. This sample stems from a study of blood T cell repertoires in COVID-19. Study in general: Acute-phase and convalescent COVID-19 samples originated in the United States, Italy and Spain. Sources were T cells, B-cell-depleted T cells, or PBMCs; the material itself was cDNA or gDNA.

Sequenced material: peripheral blood. This clonotype originated in a woman aged 40 to 50 who had recovered from COVID-19. V usage is TRBV10-3 and J usage is TRBJ2-1; 14 nucleotides line up with TRBD2. As DNA, the CDR3 is TGTGCCATCAGGACTAGCGGGGGGGCCCATGAGCAGTTCTTC. It specifies CAIRTSGGAHEQFF.